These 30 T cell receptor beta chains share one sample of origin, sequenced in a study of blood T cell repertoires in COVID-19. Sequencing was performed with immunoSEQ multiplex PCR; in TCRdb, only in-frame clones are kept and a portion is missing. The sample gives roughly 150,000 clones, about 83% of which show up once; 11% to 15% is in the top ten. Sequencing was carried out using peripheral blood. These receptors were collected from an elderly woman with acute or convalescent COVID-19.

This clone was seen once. The CDR3 DNA reads TGTGCCAGCCGAGGGTCGACGCAGTATTTT. Residues: CASRGSTQYF. The V gene is TRBV2, the J gene TRBJ2-3, with D possibly being TRBD2 (5 bases). This CDR3 region has 10 residues. Germline V gives CDR1 SNHLY, CDR2 FYNNEI. V lost 8 bases and J 9 bases, leaving 9 bases between the germline ends.

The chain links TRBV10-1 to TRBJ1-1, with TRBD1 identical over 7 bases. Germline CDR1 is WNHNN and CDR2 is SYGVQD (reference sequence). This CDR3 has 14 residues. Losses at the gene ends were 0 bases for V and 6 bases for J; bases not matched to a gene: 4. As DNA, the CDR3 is TGCGCCAGCAGTGAGTCGACAGGGACGGCTGAAGCTTTCTTT. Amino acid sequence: CASSESTGTAEAFF.

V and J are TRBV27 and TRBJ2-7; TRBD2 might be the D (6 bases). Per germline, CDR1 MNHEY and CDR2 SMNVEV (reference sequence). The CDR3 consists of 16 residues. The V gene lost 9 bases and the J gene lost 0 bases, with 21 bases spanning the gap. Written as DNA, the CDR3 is TGTGCCAGTTCCCGACTGGAAAGCGGGTTCTCCTACGAGCAGTACTTC. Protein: CASSRLESGFSYEQYF.

This CDR3 reads CASSWGGWDTEAFF. The CDR3 nucleotides are TGTGCCAGCAGTTGGGGGGGCTGGGACACTGAAGCTTTCTTT. V and J are TRBV6-5 and TRBJ1-1, with D possibly being TRBD1 (6 bases). V shed 4 bases and J shed 3 bases, with 12 bases lying between them. The CDR3 spans 14 residues. In germline, CDR1 is MNHEY, CDR2 SVGAGI.

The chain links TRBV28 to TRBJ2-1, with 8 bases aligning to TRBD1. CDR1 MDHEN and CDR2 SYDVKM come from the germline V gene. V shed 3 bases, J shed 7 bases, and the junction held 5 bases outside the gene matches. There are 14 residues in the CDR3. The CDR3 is CASSLLTGGNEQFF. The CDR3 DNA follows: TGTGCCAGCAGTTTGCTAACAGGGGGGAATGAGCAGTTCTTC.

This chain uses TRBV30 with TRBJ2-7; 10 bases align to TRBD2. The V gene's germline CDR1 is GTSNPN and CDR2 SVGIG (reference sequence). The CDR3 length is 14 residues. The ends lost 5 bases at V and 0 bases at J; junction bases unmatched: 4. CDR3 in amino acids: CAWRSSGSSYEQYF. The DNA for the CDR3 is TGTGCCTGGCGCTCTAGCGGGAGCTCCTACGAGCAGTACTTC. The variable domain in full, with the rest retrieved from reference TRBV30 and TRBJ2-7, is SQTIHQWPATLVQPVGSPLSLECTVEGTSNPNLYWYRQAAGRGLQLLFYSVGIGQISSEVPQNLSASRPQDRQFILSSKKLLLSDSGFYLCAWRSSGSSYEQYFGPGTRLTVT.

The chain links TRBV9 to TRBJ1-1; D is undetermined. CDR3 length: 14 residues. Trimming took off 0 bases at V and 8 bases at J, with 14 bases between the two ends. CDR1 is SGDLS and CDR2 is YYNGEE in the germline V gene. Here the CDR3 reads CASSVEVDPGEAFF. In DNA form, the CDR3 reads TGTGCCAGCAGCGTAGAGGTGGATCCGGGAGAAGCTTTCTTT.

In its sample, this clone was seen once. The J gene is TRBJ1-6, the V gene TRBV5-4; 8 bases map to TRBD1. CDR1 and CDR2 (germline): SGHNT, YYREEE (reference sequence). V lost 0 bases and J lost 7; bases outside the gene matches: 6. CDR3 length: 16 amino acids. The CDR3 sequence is CASSLGPGQVNSPLHF. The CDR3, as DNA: TGTGCCAGCAGCTTGGGACCGGGACAGGTGAATTCACCCCTCCACTTT.

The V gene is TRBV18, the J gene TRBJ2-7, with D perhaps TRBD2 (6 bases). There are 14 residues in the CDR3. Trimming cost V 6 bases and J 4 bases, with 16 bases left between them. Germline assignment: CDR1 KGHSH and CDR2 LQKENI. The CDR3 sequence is CASSPQEGKYEQYF. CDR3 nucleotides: TGTGCCAGCTCGCCTCAGGAGGGGAAGTACGAGCAGTACTTC.

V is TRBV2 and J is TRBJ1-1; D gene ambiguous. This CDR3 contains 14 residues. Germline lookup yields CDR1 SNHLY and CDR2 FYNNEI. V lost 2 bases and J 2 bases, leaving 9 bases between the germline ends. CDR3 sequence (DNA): TGTGCCAGCAGTGAATTTTTGGGCAACACTGAAGCTTTCTTT. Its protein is CASSEFLGNTEAFF. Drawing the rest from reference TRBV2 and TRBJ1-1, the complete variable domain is EPEVTQTPSHQVTQMGQEVILRCVPISNHLYFYWYRQILGQKVEFLVSFYNNEISEKSEIFDDQFSVERPDGSNFTLKIRSTKLEDSAMYFCASSEFLGNTEAFFGQGTRLTVV.

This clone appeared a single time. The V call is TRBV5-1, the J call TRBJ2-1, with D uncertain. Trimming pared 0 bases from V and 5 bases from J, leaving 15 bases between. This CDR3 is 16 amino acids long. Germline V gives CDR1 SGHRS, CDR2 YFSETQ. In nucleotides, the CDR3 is TGCGCCAGCAGCTTGGAATCGAACTATATGAACAATGAGCAGTTCTTC. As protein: CASSLESNYMNNEQFF.

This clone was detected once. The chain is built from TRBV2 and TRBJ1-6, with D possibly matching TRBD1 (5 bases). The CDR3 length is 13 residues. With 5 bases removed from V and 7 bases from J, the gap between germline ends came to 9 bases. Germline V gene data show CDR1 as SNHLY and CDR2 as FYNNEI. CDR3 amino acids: CASSSGFNSPLHF. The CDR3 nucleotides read TGTGCCAGCAGTTCAGGGTTCAATTCACCCCTCCACTTT.

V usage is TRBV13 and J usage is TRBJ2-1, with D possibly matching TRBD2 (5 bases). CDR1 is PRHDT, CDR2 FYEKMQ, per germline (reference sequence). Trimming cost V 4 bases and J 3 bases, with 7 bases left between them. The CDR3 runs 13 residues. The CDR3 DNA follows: TGTGCCAGCAGCTCACGGGACTACAATGAGCAGTTCTTC. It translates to CASSSRDYNEQFF.

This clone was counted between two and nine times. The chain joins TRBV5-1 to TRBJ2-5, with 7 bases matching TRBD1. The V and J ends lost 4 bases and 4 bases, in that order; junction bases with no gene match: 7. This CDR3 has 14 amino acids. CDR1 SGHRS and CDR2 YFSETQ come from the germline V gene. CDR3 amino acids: CASSATTGRETQYF. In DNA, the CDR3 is TGCGCCAGCAGCGCTACGACAGGGAGAGAGACCCAGTACTTC.

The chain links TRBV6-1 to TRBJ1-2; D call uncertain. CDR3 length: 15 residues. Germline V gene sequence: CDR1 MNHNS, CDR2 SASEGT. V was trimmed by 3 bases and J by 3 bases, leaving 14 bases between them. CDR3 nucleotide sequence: TGTGCCAGCAGTGACCCCCCCGGGAGTTACTATGGCTACACCTTC. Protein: CASSDPPGSYYGYTF.

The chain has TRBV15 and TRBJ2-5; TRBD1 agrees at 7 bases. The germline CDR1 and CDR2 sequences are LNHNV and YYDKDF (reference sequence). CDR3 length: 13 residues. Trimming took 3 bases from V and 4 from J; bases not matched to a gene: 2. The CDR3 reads CATSRGQLETQYF. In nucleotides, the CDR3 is TGTGCCACCAGCAGGGGACAGCTAGAGACCCAGTACTTC.

Here the CDR3 reads CATSDFAGYGYTF. The CDR3 coding sequence is TGTGCCACCAGTGATTTCGCGGGGTATGGCTACACCTTC. V usage is TRBV24-1 and J usage is TRBJ1-2; no clear D gene. CDR3 size: 13 residues. Germline CDR1 KGHDR, CDR2 SFDVKD. V was pared by 1 base and J by 5 bases, with 7 bases between.

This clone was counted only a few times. This chain's CDR3 is CASSKSRRTYEQYF. CDR3 in DNA: TGTGCCAGTAGTAAGAGTCGCAGGACCTACGAGCAGTACTTC. The rearrangement uses TRBV19 and TRBJ2-7; D unresolved. This CDR3 contains 14 residues. Germline CDR1 is LNHDA and CDR2 is SQIVND (reference sequence). V lost 4 bases and J 2 bases, leaving 12 bases between the germline ends.

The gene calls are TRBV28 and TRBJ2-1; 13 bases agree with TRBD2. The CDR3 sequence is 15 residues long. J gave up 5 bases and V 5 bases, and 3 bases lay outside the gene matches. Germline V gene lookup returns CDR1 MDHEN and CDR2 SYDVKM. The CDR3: CASSPGTSGNNEQFF. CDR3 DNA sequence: TGTGCCAGCAGTCCCGGGACTAGCGGGAACAATGAGCAGTTCTTC.

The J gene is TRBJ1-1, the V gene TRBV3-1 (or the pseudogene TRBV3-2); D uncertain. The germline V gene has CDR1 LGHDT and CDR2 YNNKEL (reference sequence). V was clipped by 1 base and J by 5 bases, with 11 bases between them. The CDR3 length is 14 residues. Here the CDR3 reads CASSQGWSETEAFF. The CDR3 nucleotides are TGTGCCAGCAGCCAAGGGTGGTCGGAGACTGAAGCTTTCTTT.

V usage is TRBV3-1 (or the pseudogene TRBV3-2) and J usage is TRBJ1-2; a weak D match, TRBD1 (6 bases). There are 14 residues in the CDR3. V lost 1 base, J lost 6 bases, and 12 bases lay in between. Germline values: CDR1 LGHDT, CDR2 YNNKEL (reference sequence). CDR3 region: CASSQGGGGNGYTF. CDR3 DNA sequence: TGTGCCAGCAGCCAAGGAGGGGGAGGGAATGGCTACACCTTC.

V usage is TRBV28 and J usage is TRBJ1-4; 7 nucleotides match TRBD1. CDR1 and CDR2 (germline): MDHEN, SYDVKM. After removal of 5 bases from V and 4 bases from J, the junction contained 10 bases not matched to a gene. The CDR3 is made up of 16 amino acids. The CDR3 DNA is TGTGCCAGCAGTGGTTCCACAGGGGTCCTTAATGAAAAACTGTTTTTT. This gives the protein CASSGSTGVLNEKLFF. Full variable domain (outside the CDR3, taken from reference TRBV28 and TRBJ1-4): DVKVTQSSRYLVKRTGEKVFLECVQDMDHENMFWYRQDPGLGLRLIYFSYDVKMKEKGDIPEGYSVSREKKERFSLILESASTNQTSMYLCASSGSTGVLNEKLFFGSGTQLSVL.

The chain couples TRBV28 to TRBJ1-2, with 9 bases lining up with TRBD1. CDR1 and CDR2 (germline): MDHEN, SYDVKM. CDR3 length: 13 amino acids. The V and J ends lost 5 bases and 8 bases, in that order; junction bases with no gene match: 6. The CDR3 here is CASSVGDRVGYTF. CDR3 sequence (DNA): TGTGCCAGCAGTGTAGGGGACAGGGTGGGCTACACCTTC.

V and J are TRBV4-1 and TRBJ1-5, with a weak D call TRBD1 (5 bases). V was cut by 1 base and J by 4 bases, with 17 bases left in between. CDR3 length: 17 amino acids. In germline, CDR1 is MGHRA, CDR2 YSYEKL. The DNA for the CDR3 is TGCGCCAGCAGCCAAGGTTTAGGAGGGGTGGGTAATCAGCCCCAGCATTTT. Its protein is CASSQGLGGVGNQPQHF.

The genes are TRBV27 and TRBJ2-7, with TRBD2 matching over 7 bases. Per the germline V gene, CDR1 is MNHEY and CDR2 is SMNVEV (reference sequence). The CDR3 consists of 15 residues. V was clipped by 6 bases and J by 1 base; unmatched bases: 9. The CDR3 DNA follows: TGTGCCAGCAGCCTCGGACTAGGTGGTTCCTACGAGCAGTACTTC. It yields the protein CASSLGLGGSYEQYF.

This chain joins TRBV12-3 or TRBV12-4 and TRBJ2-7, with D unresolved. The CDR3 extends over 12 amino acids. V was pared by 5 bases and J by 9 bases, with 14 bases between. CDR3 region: CASSPTRLVQYF. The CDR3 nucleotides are TGTGCCAGCAGTCCCACCAGGCTCGTGCAGTACTTC.

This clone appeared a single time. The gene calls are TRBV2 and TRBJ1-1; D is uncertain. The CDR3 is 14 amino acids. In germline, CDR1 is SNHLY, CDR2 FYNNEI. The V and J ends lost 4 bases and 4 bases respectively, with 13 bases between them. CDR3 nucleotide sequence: TGTGCCAGCAGTGGTTCGGCTCGGGGCACTGAAGCTTTCTTT. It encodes CASSGSARGTEAFF.

The CDR3 DNA sequence: TGTGCCAGCAGTGGGATCAGACAGGGGAGTAGCGGGGAGCTGTTTTTT. The encoded protein is CASSGIRQGSSGELFF. The V gene is TRBV2, the J gene TRBJ2-2; the match to TRBD1 covers 8 bases. CDR3 length: 16 amino acids. Germline CDR1 reads SNHLY; CDR2 reads FYNNEI. Trimming removed 4 bases from V and 7 bases from J; junction bases left unmatched: 11.

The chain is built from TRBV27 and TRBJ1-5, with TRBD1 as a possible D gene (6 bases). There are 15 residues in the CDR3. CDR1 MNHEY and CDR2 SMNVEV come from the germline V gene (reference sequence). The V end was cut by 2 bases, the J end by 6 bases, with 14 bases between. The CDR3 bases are TGTGCCAGCAGTTTAAGTAGGGGGAACAGTCAGCCCCAGCATTTT. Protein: CASSLSRGNSQPQHF.

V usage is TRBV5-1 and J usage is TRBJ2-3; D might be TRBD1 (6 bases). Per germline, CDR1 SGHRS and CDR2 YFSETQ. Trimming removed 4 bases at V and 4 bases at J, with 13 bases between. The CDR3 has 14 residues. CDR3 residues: CASSKEQGSDTQYF. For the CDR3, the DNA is TGCGCCAGCAGCAAGGAACAGGGCTCAGATACGCAGTATTTT. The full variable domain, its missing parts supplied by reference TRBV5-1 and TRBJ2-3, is KAGVTQTPRYLIKTRGQQVTLSCSPISGHRSVSWYQQTPGQGLQFLFEYFSETQRNKGNFPGRFSGRQFSNSRSEMNVSTLELGDSALYLCASSKEQGSDTQYFGPGTRLTVL.